The rows below give T cell receptor beta chains drawn from one sample of a study of cytomegalovirus exposure and HLA in healthy donors. The data were produced by immunoSEQ multiplex PCR, yet TCRdb's version contains in-frame clones alone and is incomplete. The sample yields 200,000 or so clones, just under 80% seen once. Sequenced input: PBMCs. The source of these receptors is a woman in her thirties in good health and CMV-seropositive. Each CDR3 is given with its conserved first and last residue. A D gene is named only where the DNA matches it firmly. Rows give clone size only sometimes, using once, few, many, or a class for an expanded clone.

V	size	J	D	DNA	CDR3
TRBV6-6	-	TRBJ1-6	TRBD1	TGTGCCAGCATCACCAACAGGGGACTGAATTCACCCCTCCACTTT	CASITNRGLNSPLHF
TRBV6-1	-	TRBJ2-2	-	TGTGCCAGCAGTGAACTAAAAGACACCGGGGAGCTGTTTTTT	CASSELKDTGELFF
TRBV7-8	-	TRBJ2-1	TRBD2	TGTGCCAGCAGCATCCTAGCGGGGGTCTACAATGAGCAGTTCTTC	CASSILAGVYNEQFF
TRBV28	-	TRBJ2-1	-	TGTGCCAGCAGTGTAGGACTGGTACAGTTCTTC	CASSVGLVQFF
TRBV10-3	-	TRBJ1-1	-	TGTGCCATCAGCCGACAGGTTTCAAACACTGAAGCTTTCTTT	CAISRQVSNTEAFF
TRBV7-9	few	TRBJ1-1	TRBD1	TGTGCCAGCAACCGACAGGGGTTTGAAGCTTTCTTT	CASNRQGFEAFF
TRBV28	-	TRBJ2-2	TRBD2	TGTGCCAGCAGGGGAGGACTAGCGGGAGTCACCGGGGAGCTGTTTTTT	CASRGGLAGVTGELFF
TRBV5-1	-	TRBJ2-3	-	TGCGCCAGCAGGCCCTGGGAGATGGCAGATACGCAGTATTTT	CASRPWEMADTQYF
TRBV10-3	-	TRBJ2-3	TRBD2	TGTGCCATCAGTGAGTCTACCTTAGCGGGGGGAATTGAAGATACGCAGTATTTT	CAISESTLAGGIEDTQYF
TRBV20-1	-	TRBJ1-5	-	TGCAGTGCTAGAGGAGTTCAGCCCCAGCATTTT	CSARGVQPQHF
TRBV11-3	-	TRBJ1-6	-	TGTGCCAGCAGCCCGGGGAGGGGAGAGGGTTCACCCCTCCACTTT	CASSPGRGEGSPLHF
TRBV5-4	-	TRBJ2-1	TRBD2	TGTGCCAGCAGCCTACAGAGCGGGAGGGCCAGCAGTGAGCAGTTCTTC	CASSLQSGRASSEQFF
TRBV7-8	once	TRBJ2-1	TRBD2	TGTGCCAGCAGCACGCTAGCGGGAGTTTTGGAGCAGTTCTTC	CASSTLAGVLEQFF
TRBV28	-	TRBJ2-7	TRBD2	TGTGCCAGCCCCCCGAGTAGCGGGAGCTACGAGCAGTACTTC	CASPPSSGSYEQYF
TRBV5-1	-	TRBJ1-1	-	TGCGCCAGCACCTCAATTAGCCCGAACACTGAAGCTTTCTTT	CASTSISPNTEAFF
TRBV4-1	-	TRBJ1-4	TRBD1	TGCGCCAGCAGCCAAGTAGGAGGGACAGGGGGCCCCAAACTGTTTTTT	CASSQVGGTGGPKLFF
TRBV23-1	-	TRBJ2-3	TRBD1	TGCGCCAGCAGTCATACCGGGACAGGGGGAAGGGATACGCAGTATTTT	CASSHTGTGGRDTQYF
TRBV7-2	once	TRBJ2-7	TRBD2	TGTGCCAGCAGCCCTAGCGGGGGGGCTCAGTACTTC	CASSPSGGAQYF
TRBV9	once	TRBJ1-1	-	TGTGCCAGCTCACATAGCTTGGTCACAGGGTCGTTCACTGAAGCTTTCTTT	CASSHSLVTGSFTEAFF
TRBV5-4	few	TRBJ2-7	TRBD2	TGTGCCAGCAGCGTTAGCGGGGGGTCCTACGAGCAGTACTTC	CASSVSGGSYEQYF
TRBV7-8	-	TRBJ2-3	TRBD2	TGTGCCAGCAGCTTAGGGCTAGCGGGGCCCACAGATACGCAGTATTTT	CASSLGLAGPTDTQYF
TRBV2	few	TRBJ1-1	-	TGTGCCAGCAGTTCAGACAGAATGGTGGGTGGTTTGAACACTGAAGCTTTCTTT	CASSSDRMVGGLNTEAFF
TRBV10-2	-	TRBJ2-5	-	TGCGCCAGCAGTCCTCTGGAGACCCAGTACTTC	CASSPLETQYF
TRBV7-6	few	TRBJ2-2	TRBD2	TGTGCCAGCAGCTTATTAGCGGGGGGGCCCGGGGAGCTGTTTTTT	CASSLLAGGPGELFF
TRBV5-1	-	TRBJ1-5	-	TGCGCCAGCAGCTTGAGCCCCGGTTTAGCCCAGCATTTT	CASSLSPGLAQHF
TRBV27	-	TRBJ1-6	TRBD1	TGTGCCAGCAGTCCGTGGACAGGGGAGATTTCACCCCTCCACTTT	CASSPWTGEISPLHF
TRBV6-5	-	TRBJ2-5	-	TGTGCCAGCACCCCCGGGGGTCCAGAGACCCAGTACTTC	CASTPGGPETQYF
TRBV19	-	TRBJ2-1	TRBD2	TGTGCCAGTAGTATTTACAGCGGGATAGGCAATGAGCAGTTCTTC	CASSIYSGIGNEQFF